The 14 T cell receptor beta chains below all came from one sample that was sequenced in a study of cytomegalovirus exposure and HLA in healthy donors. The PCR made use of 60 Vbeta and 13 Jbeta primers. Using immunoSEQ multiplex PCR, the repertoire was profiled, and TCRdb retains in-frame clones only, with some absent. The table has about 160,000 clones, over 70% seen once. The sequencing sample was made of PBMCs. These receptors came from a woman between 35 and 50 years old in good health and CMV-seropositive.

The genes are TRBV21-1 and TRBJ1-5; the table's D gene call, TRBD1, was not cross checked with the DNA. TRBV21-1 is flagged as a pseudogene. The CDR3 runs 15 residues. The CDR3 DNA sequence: TGTGCCAGCAGCAGCCGGGACAGACCCAATCAGCCCCAGCATTTT. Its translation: CASSSRDRPNQPQHF.

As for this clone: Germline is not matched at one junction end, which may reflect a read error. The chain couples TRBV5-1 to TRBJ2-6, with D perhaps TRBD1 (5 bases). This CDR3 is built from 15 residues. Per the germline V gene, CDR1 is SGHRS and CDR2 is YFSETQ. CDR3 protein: CASRQTASGANGLTF. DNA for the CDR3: TGCGCCAGCAGGCAAACAGCCTCTGGGGCCAACGGCCTGACTTTC.

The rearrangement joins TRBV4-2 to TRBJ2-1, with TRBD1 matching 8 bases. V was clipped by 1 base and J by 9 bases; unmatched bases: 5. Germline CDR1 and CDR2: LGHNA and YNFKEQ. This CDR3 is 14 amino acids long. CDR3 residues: CASSQVQGVGEQFF. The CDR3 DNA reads TGTGCCAGCAGCCAAGTACAGGGGGTGGGTGAGCAGTTCTTC.

CDR3 DNA sequence: TGTGCCAGCACCCCCCCGGGGCGGGGTACAGATACGCAGTATTTT. Translated, it gives CASTPPGRGTDTQYF. The chain recombines TRBV7-2 with TRBJ2-3, with D maybe TRBD2 (6 bases). The CDR3 contains 15 residues. V gave up 7 bases and J gave up 3 bases, with 17 bases separating them. Looked up from germline, CDR1 is SGHTA and CDR2 is FQGNSA.

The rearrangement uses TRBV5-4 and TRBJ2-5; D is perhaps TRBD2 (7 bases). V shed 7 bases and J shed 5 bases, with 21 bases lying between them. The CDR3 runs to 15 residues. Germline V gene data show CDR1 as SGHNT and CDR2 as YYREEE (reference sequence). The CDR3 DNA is TGTGCCAGCTCCGAGGGGGGGGCCGGACTTGAGACCCAGTACTTC. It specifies CASSEGGAGLETQYF. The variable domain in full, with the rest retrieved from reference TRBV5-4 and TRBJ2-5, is ETGVTQSPTHLIKTRGQQVTLRCSSQSGHNTVSWYQQALGQGPQFIFQYYREEENGRGNFPPRFSGLQFPNYSSELNVNALELDDSALYLCASSEGGAGLETQYFGPGTRLLVL.

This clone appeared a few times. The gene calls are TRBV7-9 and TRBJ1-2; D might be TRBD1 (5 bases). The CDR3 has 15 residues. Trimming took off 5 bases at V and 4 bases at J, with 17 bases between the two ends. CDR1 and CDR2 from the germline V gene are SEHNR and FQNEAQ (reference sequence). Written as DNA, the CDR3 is TGTGCCAGCAGCCGTGACAGAGCCTCTTCCTATGGCTACACCTTC. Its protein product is CASSRDRASSYGYTF.

The CDR3 bases are TGTGCCAGCAGCTTAGGGGCAGGGTTTGATGGCTACACCTTC. Amino acids: CASSLGAGFDGYTF. The chain joins TRBV7-2 to TRBJ1-2, with D perhaps matching TRBD1 (5 bases). With 1 base removed from V and 6 bases from J, the gap between germline ends came to 12 bases. CDR3 size: 14 residues. CDR1 and CDR2 from the germline V gene are SGHTA and FQGNSA. Full variable domain (missing parts from reference TRBV7-2 and TRBJ1-2): GAGVSQSPSNKVTEKGKDVELRCDPISGHTALYWYRQSLGQGLEFLIYFQGNSAPDKSGLPSDRFSAERTGGSVSTLTIQRTQQEDSAVYLCASSLGAGFDGYTFGSGTRLTVV.

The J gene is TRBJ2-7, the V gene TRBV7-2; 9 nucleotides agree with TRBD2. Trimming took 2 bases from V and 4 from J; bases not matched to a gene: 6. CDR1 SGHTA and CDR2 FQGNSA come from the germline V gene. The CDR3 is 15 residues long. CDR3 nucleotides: TGTGCCAGCAGCTTACGTAGCGGGGGCGAGTACGAGCAGTACTTC. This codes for CASSLRSGGEYEQYF.

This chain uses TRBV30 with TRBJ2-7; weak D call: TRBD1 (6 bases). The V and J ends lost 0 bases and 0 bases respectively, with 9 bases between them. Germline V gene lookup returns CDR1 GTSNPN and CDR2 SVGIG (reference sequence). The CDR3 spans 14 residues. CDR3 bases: TGTGCCTGGAGTGTGGACAGCCTCTCCTACGAGCAGTACTTC. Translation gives CAWSVDSLSYEQYF.

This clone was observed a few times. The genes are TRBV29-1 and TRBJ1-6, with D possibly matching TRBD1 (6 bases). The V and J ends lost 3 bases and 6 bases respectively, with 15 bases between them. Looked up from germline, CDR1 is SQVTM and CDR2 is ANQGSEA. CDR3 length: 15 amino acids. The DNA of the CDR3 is TGCAGCGTTGAGGCAGAGACAGGTCTTAATTCACCCCTCCACTTT. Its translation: CSVEAETGLNSPLHF.

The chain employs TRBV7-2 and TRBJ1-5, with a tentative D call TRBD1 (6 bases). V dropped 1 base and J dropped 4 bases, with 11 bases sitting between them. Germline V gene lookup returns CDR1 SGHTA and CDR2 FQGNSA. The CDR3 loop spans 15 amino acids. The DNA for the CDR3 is TGTGCCAGCAGCTTAGAGGGACACTCTAATCAGCCCCAGCATTTT. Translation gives CASSLEGHSNQPQHF. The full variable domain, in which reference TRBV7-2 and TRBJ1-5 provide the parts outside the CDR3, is GAGVSQSPSNKVTEKGKDVELRCDPISGHTALYWYRQSLGQGLEFLIYFQGNSAPDKSGLPSDRFSAERTGGSVSTLTIQRTQQEDSAVYLCASSLEGHSNQPQHFGDGTRLSIL.

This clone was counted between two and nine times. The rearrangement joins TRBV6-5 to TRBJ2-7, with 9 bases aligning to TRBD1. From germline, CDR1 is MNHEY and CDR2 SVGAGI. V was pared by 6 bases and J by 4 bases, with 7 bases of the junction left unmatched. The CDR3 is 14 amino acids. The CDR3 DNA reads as TGTGCCAGCAGCTACAAAGGACAGGGGTACGAGCAGTACTTC. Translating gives CASSYKGQGYEQYF.

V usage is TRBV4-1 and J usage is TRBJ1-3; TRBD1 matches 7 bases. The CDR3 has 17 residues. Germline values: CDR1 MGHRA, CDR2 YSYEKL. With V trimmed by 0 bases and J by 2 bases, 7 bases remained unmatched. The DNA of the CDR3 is TGCGCCAGCAGCCAAGATATCACAGGGGCAACTGGAAACACCATATATTTT. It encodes CASSQDITGATGNTIYF.

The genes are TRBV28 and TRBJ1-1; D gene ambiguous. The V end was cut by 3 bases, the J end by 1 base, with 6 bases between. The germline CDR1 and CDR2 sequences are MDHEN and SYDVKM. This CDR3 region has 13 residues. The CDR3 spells CASSFVRNTEAFF. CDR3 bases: TGTGCCAGCAGTTTTGTGAGGAACACTGAAGCTTTCTTT. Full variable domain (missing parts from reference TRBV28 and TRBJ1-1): DVKVTQSSRYLVKRTGEKVFLECVQDMDHENMFWYRQDPGLGLRLIYFSYDVKMKEKGDIPEGYSVSREKKERFSLILESASTNQTSMYLCASSFVRNTEAFFGQGTRLTVV.